This T cell receptor beta chain derives from a study of blood T cell repertoires in COVID-19. The repertoire was sequenced with immunoSEQ multiplex PCR; TCRdb's copy has only in-frame clones and lacks some. The sample has 220,000 or so clones; 89% are singletons. Germline-derived CDR1 and CDR2 are DFQATT and SNEGSKA (reference sequence). This CDR3 has 15 amino acids. V lost 3 bases, J lost 7 bases, and 10 bases stayed unmatched. What was sequenced was peripheral blood. This receptor was identified in a man aged 55-75 years who had recovered from COVID-19. V is TRBV20-1 and J is TRBJ1-4; TRBD1 aligns across 8 bases. In DNA, the CDR3 is TGCAGTGCTAGTCAGGGGGCTGAGCTAGGTGAAAAACTGTTTTTT. It codes for CSASQGAELGEKLFF.